The 14 T cell receptor beta chains below come from one sample, sequenced in a study of control samples from healthy donors and cancer patients. Clones were sequenced by immunoSEQ multiplex PCR, and TCRdb holds only the in-frame ones, with some missing. Of about 92,000 clones in the sample, 82% are singletons; the top ten hold around 10%. The sequenced sample consisted of blood. Receptor source: a woman in her fifties or sixties in good health.

Of note for this clone: Additional DNA sequences in this sample encode the identical CDR3. This chain uses TRBV11-3 with TRBJ1-1; D is unclear. The V end lost 1 base, the J end lost 5 bases, and 8 bases lay between the germline ends. The germline CDR1 and CDR2 sequences are SGHNT and YENEEA. There are 13 residues in the CDR3. CDR3 DNA: TGTGCCAGCAGCTTAGGTCTCCGGACTGAAGCTTTCTTT. This codes for CASSLGLRTEAFF.

The V call is TRBV7-9, the J call TRBJ2-7; TRBD1 matches at 7 bases. Germline assignment: CDR1 SEHNR and CDR2 FQNEAQ (reference sequence). V shed 5 bases and J 6 bases; nucleotides not matched to a gene: 10. This CDR3 region has 14 residues. CDR3 nucleotides: TGTGCCAGCAGCAAGGGACAGCGTGAGAGCGAGCAGTACTTC. Translating gives CASSKGQRESEQYF.

The chain uses TRBV12-3 or TRBV12-4 and TRBJ2-2, with D uncertain. The CDR3 consists of 12 residues. Trimming took 4 bases from V and 5 from J, leaving 5 bases between them. The CDR3 DNA is TGTGCCAGCAGTTCAGATACCGGGGAGCTGTTTTTT. It yields the protein CASSSDTGELFF.

V is TRBV5-1 and J is TRBJ1-1; 8 bases line up with TRBD1. V was clipped by 2 bases and J by 0 bases; unmatched bases: 3. The CDR3 contains 15 residues. Per germline, CDR1 SGHRS and CDR2 YFSETQ. CDR3 DNA sequence: TGCGCCAGCAGCTTCGTGACAGGGGTGAACACTGAAGCTTTCTTT. It codes for CASSFVTGVNTEAFF.

CDR3 DNA sequence: TGTGCCAGCAGCTCCCGTTGGGGCTACACCTTC. It translates to CASSSRWGYTF. This chain links TRBV7-9 with TRBJ1-2; D gene uncertain. CDR3 length: 11 amino acids. CDR1 and CDR2 (germline): SEHNR, FQNEAQ (reference sequence). Deletions cut 4 bases from V and 8 bases from J, with 8 bases between.

The chain has TRBV7-9 and TRBJ1-1, with 9 bases lining up with TRBD1. The CDR3 covers 12 residues. V shed 4 bases and J 10 bases; nucleotides not matched to a gene: 4. Germline V gives CDR1 SEHNR, CDR2 FQNEAQ (reference sequence). The CDR3 sequence is CASSWEQGAAFF. Here the CDR3 DNA reads TGTGCCAGCAGCTGGGAACAGGGGGCAGCTTTCTTT.

CDR3 bases: TGTGCCAGCAGTTTTCGACAGCCTGAAGCTTTCTTT. As protein: CASSFRQPEAFF. The chain links TRBV28 to TRBJ1-1, with TRBD1 as a possible D gene (5 bases). Trimming took off 3 bases at V and 6 bases at J, with 8 bases between the two ends. Germline V gene sequence: CDR1 MDHEN, CDR2 SYDVKM. The CDR3 consists of 12 residues.

This clone has only one observation. The chain carries TRBV14 and TRBJ2-3; D remains ambiguous. This CDR3 contains 20 residues. Trimming shortened V by 1 base and J by 2 bases, and 25 bases separated the two germline ends. Germline lookup yields CDR1 SGHDN and CDR2 FVKESK. The CDR3 loop reads CASSQVIGGRVVEYTDTQYF. CDR3 sequence (DNA): TGTGCCAGCAGCCAAGTTATCGGTGGCCGCGTCGTTGAATACACAGATACGCAGTATTTT.

The chain recombines TRBV4-1 with TRBJ1-5; D gene unclear. V was cut by 4 bases and J by 0 bases, with 10 bases left in between. The CDR3 length is 15 residues. Per germline, CDR1 MGHRA and CDR2 YSYEKL. The CDR3 is CASSPDGISNQPQHF. The CDR3 coding sequence is TGCGCCAGCAGCCCGGACGGAATTAGCAATCAGCCCCAGCATTTT.

The rearrangement links TRBV5-1 to TRBJ2-5, with D uncertain. There are 16 residues in the CDR3. V dropped 4 bases and J dropped 1 base, with 17 bases sitting between them. Germline CDR1 SGHRS, CDR2 YFSETQ. The CDR3, as DNA: TGCGCCAGCAGCACACAAGCATTGCGCACCCAAGAGACCCAGTACTTC. It codes for CASSTQALRTQETQYF.

This chain joins TRBV5-1 and TRBJ1-2, with D perhaps matching TRBD1 (6 bases). Trimming took off 0 bases at V and 3 bases at J, with 15 bases between the two ends. The CDR3 sequence is 16 residues long. The germline gives CDR1 SGHRS, CDR2 YFSETQ. The CDR3 spells CASSLGLRGEDYGYTF. The CDR3 DNA sequence: TGCGCCAGCAGCTTGGGTCTCAGGGGAGAAGACTATGGCTACACCTTC.

The J gene is TRBJ2-3, the V gene TRBV5-6; D tentatively reads TRBD1 or TRBD2 (5 bases each). The length of the CDR3 is 15 residues. V was shortened by 5 bases and J by 6 bases, with 19 bases between the two germline ends. Germline-derived CDR1 and CDR2 are SGHDT and YYEEEE. CDR3 bases: TGTGCCAGCAGTTTTCAGGGCTTCGGGATGGATACGCAGTATTTT. Residues: CASSFQGFGMDTQYF. The entire variable domain, with the rest obtained from reference TRBV5-6 and TRBJ2-3, is as follows: DAGVTQSPTHLIKTRGQQVTLRCSPKSGHDTVSWYQQALGQGPQFIFQYYEEEERQRGNFPDRFSGHQFPNYSSELNVNALLLGDSALYLCASSFQGFGMDTQYFGPGTRLTVL.

This clone was observed a few times. The CDR3 is CASSQDGTGGEKLFF. The CDR3 region has the DNA TGTGCCAGCAGCCAAGATGGAACCGGTGGGGAAAAACTGTTTTTT. This rearrangement joins TRBV4-2 to TRBJ1-4; unclear D gene. The V end was cut by 0 bases, the J end by 8 bases, with 13 bases between. The CDR3 extends over 15 amino acids. Germline CDR1 LGHNA, CDR2 YNFKEQ.

The genes are TRBV25-1 and TRBJ2-5, with D perhaps matching TRBD2 (5 bases). Per the germline V gene, CDR1 is MGHDK and CDR2 is SYGVNS. The CDR3 sequence is 15 residues long. Trimming pared 3 bases from V and 1 base from J, leaving 12 bases between. CDR3 amino acids: CASSDSRTRQETQYF. CDR3 nucleotides: TGTGCCAGCAGTGATTCCCGGACTCGCCAAGAGACCCAGTACTTC.